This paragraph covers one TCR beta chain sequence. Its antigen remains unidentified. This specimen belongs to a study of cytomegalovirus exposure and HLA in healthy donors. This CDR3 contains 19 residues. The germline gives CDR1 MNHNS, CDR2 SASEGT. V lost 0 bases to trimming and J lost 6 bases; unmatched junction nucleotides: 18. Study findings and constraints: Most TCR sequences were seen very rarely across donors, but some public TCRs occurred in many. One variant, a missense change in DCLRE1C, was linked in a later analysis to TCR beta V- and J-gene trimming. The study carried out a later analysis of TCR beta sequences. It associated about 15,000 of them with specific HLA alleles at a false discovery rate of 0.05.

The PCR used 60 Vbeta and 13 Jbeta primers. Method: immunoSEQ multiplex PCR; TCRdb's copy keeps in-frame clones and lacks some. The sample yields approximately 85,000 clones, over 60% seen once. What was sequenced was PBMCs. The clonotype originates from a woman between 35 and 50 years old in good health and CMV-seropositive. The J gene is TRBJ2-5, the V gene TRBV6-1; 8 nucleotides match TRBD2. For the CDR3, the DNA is TGTGCCAGCAGTGAAGCGCTAATGTCCGGGGGGGCTCGACTGAAGACCCAGTACTTC. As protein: CASSEALMSGGARLKTQYF.